Listed below are T cell receptor beta chains from one sample, sequenced in a study of shared clonotypes between healthy human individuals. The protocol was immunoSEQ multiplex PCR, while the TCRdb copy is restricted to in-frame clones and leaves out a portion. This sample has approximately 620,000 clones; roughly 97% occur once, and the top ten carry roughly 0.05%. The sequencing input was naive CD4+ T cells sorted from blood. The receptors stem from a woman aged 25 to 39 in good health. Both conserved end residues are part of each CDR3. D genes are given only for firm matches. The size entry is marked missing in some rows and otherwise reads once, few, many or a size class.

CDR3	DNA	V	J	size	D
CASSLETGTRNSYEQYF	TGCGCCAGCAGCTTGGAGACCGGGACACGGAATTCCTACGAGCAGTACTTC	TRBV5-1	TRBJ2-7	.	.
CASSANGRNTGELFF	TGTGCCAGCAGTGCAAACGGGAGGAACACCGGGGAGCTGTTTTTT	TRBV2	TRBJ2-2	.	.
CAWSVKREGWETQYF	TGTGCCTGGAGTGTTAAGCGGGAGGGCTGGGAGACCCAGTACTTC	TRBV30	TRBJ2-5	.	TRBD2
CASSYSQGQETQYF	TGTGCCAGCAGTTACTCCCAGGGCCAAGAGACCCAGTACTTC	TRBV6-5	TRBJ2-5	.	.
CASSPRRDIDEQFF	TGTGCCAGCTCACCACGAAGGGACATAGATGAGCAGTTCTTC	TRBV18	TRBJ2-1	.	.
CASSQGPSGGPLVDEQFF	TGCGCCAGCAGCCAAGGCCCTTCGGGAGGGCCCCTAGTTGATGAGCAGTTCTTC	TRBV4-1	TRBJ2-1	.	TRBD2
CASSEALGARGLDQPQHF	TGTGCCAGCAGTGAAGCGCTGGGAGCCAGGGGCTTGGATCAGCCCCAGCATTTT	TRBV6-1	TRBJ1-5	.	.
CASSFQGARNYGYTF	TGCGCCAGCAGCTTTCAGGGGGCGCGTAACTATGGCTACACCTTC	TRBV5-1	TRBJ1-2	.	TRBD1
CASRDTSNQPQHF	TGTGCCAGTCGAGACACTAGCAATCAGCCCCAGCATTTT	TRBV19	TRBJ1-5	few	.
CASSMETGGLTTGELFF	TGTGCCAGTAGTATGGAGACAGGGGGCCTTACCACCGGGGAGCTGTTTTTT	TRBV19	TRBJ2-2	.	TRBD1
CASSKDSGSGYTF	TGCGCCAGCAGTAAGGACTCAGGGTCTGGCTACACCTTC	TRBV10-2	TRBJ1-2	.	.
CASSSLTGDTGELFF	TGTGCCAGCAGTTCCCTCACAGGGGACACCGGGGAGCTGTTTTTT	TRBV28	TRBJ2-2	.	TRBD1
CASSWGGTGKSPLHF	TGTGCCAGCAGTTGGGGAGGGACAGGGAAGTCACCCCTCCACTTT	TRBV28	TRBJ1-6	.	TRBD1
CASSLDRSPGTNNEQFF	TGTGCCAGCAGCTTAGATAGGAGCCCTGGGACCAACAATGAGCAGTTCTTC	TRBV11-2	TRBJ2-1	.	.
CASSLRTSGLSTDTQYF	TGTGCCAGCAGTTTAAGGACTAGCGGGCTTAGCACAGATACGCAGTATTTT	TRBV27	TRBJ2-3	.	TRBD2
CSVEEGARAFF	TGCAGCGTTGAAGAGGGGGCGAGAGCTTTCTTT	TRBV29-1	TRBJ1-1	.	.